What follows describes a single T cell receptor (beta chain). Its specificity is not known. The sample is drawn from a study of T cell responses to AZD1222 COVID-19 vaccine. Looked up from germline, CDR1 is SGHDT and CDR2 is YYEEEE. CDR3 length: 16 amino acids. The germline V and J ends were trimmed by 4 bases and 4 bases, with 20 bases remaining between them. Findings of the study overall: The donor group comprised mostly white British people and more females; the analysis possibly underestimated clonal diversity. Across the whole spike, CD4 TCRs peaked at regions 160-218 and 743-854.

The protocol was immunoSEQ multiplex PCR, while the TCRdb copy is restricted to in-frame clones and leaves out a portion. The table lists 20,000 to 25,000 clones, around 87% of them singletons. The sequence derives from an adult who received the AZD1222 COVID-19 vaccine. The material was peripheral blood, obtained 28 days after the second AZD1222 dose. The chain has TRBV5-6 and TRBJ1-2, with D possibly matching TRBD1 (5 bases). The chain's CDR3 is CASSGGTPWLGYGYTF. CDR3 bases: TGTGCCAGCAGCGGAGGGACCCCCTGGTTAGGCTATGGCTACACCTTC.